One and the same sample provided the 22 T cell receptor beta chains below, sequenced in a study of T cells in Graves' hyperthyroidism and ophthalmopathy. Amplification of TCR beta CDR3 regions used RNA as the template. First-round RT-PCR of the TCR CDR3 relied on the HTBI primer set. TCRdb passed the multiplex PCR reads through MiXCR, listing each CDR3 protein once. The sample holds hundreds of thousands of distinct CDR3 sequences, about 14% seen once. Sequencing input: blood. The receptor set was obtained from a woman aged 45-65 years with Graves' ophthalmopathy.

This clonotype has only a few counts. This chain connects TRBV30 to TRBJ2-5; D is possibly TRBD1 (6 bases). This CDR3 comprises 13 residues. V lost 3 bases and J 5 bases, leaving 13 bases between the germline ends. Germline V gene lookup returns CDR1 GTSNPN and CDR2 SVGIG (reference sequence). The CDR3 DNA sequence: TGTGCCTGGAGCGCCAGGGGCCCCGAGACCCAGTACTTC. This encodes CAWSARGPETQYF.

This clonotype has ten or more counts. One end of the junction fails to match germline, which may point to a read error. The rearrangement joins TRBV5-1 to TRBJ2-3; 8 bases match TRBD2. This CDR3 spans 16 amino acids. Per the germline V gene, CDR1 is SGHRS and CDR2 is YFSETQ. In nucleotides, the CDR3 is TGTGCCAGCAGCTTAGGGGCTAGCGGGTCCACAGATACGCAGTATTTT. It translates to CASSLGASGSTDTQYF.

V usage is TRBV15 and J usage is TRBJ2-5; D not certain. This CDR3 is built from 15 residues. Germline CDR1 and CDR2: LNHNV and YYDKDF (reference sequence). The V and J ends lost 0 bases and 2 bases respectively, with 10 bases between them. This chain's CDR3 is CATSRDPPGQETQYF. CDR3 in DNA: TGTGCCACCAGCAGAGATCCCCCCGGACAAGAGACCCAGTACTTC.

This clonotype was recorded at least ten times. The rearrangement joins TRBV7-3 to TRBJ2-1; either TRBD1 or TRBD2 may fit D (5 bases each). The CDR3 extends over 15 amino acids. Trimming cost V 0 bases and J 6 bases, with 12 bases left between them. Per the germline V gene, CDR1 is SGHTA and CDR2 is FQGTGA. The DNA for the CDR3 is TGTGCCAGCAGCTTAACAGGTGAGGGGTTCAATGAGCAGTTCTTC. Translating it yields CASSLTGEGFNEQFF.

For this clonotype: The junction does not match germline at one end; this may be a read error. The chain uses TRBV4-1 and TRBJ1-1; no clear D. Germline loops: CDR1 MGHRA, CDR2 YSYEKL. CDR3 length: 14 amino acids. The DNA for the CDR3 is TGCGCCAGCAGCCAAGAGCACATCCCCACTCAAGCTTTCTTT. The encoded protein is CASSQEHIPTQAFF.

This clonotype showed up many times. The chain combines TRBV11-3 with TRBJ2-2; 7 bases map to TRBD2. The V gene end was trimmed by 5 bases and the J gene end by 2 bases; junction bases not matched to a gene: 5. Germline V gene lookup returns CDR1 SGHNT and CDR2 YENEEA. This CDR3 is built from 15 residues. The CDR3 DNA follows: TGTGCCAGCAGCGGGGGGACTATTAACACCGGGGAGCTGTTTTTT. Its protein is CASSGGTINTGELFF.

This clonotype was counted only a few times. V gene TRBV27 combines with J gene TRBJ2-7, with a tentative D call TRBD2 (6 bases). V dropped 5 bases and J dropped 4 bases, with 15 bases sitting between them. The CDR3 has 14 amino acids. The germline CDR1 and CDR2 sequences are MNHEY and SMNVEV (reference sequence). This chain's CDR3 is CASSPLGGLYEQYF. As DNA, the CDR3 is TGTGCCAGCAGTCCCCTGGGTGGACTATACGAGCAGTACTTC.

The table lists this clonotype with a few counts. The chain couples TRBV28 to TRBJ2-2; TRBD2 might be the D (6 bases). V was trimmed by 3 bases and J by 13 bases, leaving 9 bases between them. CDR3 length: 11 amino acids. CDR1 is MDHEN, CDR2 SYDVKM, per germline. CDR3 sequence: CASSLRETLFF. CDR3 sequence (DNA): TGTGCCAGCAGTTTGCGGGAAACGCTGTTTTTT.

This clonotype has a count of ten or more. The rearrangement joins TRBV2 to TRBJ1-5; D may be TRBD1 (6 bases). This CDR3 spans 16 amino acids. Trimming stripped 4 bases from V and 0 bases from J, with 13 bases between. Per germline, CDR1 SNHLY and CDR2 FYNNEI. The CDR3 protein is CASSAAGGDSNQPQHF. The CDR3 region has the DNA TGTGCCAGCAGTGCTGCGGGGGGCGATAGCAATCAGCCCCAGCATTTT.

This clonotype was picked up many times. The chain's CDR3 is CASSLTGLASDTQYF. CDR3 nucleotides: TGTGCCAGCAGCCTGACCGGACTAGCGTCAGATACGCAGTATTTT. V gene TRBV12-3 or TRBV12-4 combines with J gene TRBJ2-3; 9 positions match TRBD2. The CDR3 runs to 15 residues. V shed 6 bases, J shed 4 bases, and the junction held 8 bases outside the gene matches.

To note about this clonotype: A read error may explain this, as a much larger clone is one base away. The V and J genes are TRBV7-3 and TRBJ2-1, with 9 bases lining up with TRBD2. The DNA end favors TRBJ2-7, so the J call may be wrong. This CDR3 has 15 residues. The germline V gene encodes CDR1 SGHTA and CDR2 FQGTGA. CDR3 loop: CASSLIAGDYNEQYF. In DNA, the CDR3 is TGTGCCAGCAGCTTAATAGCGGGAGACTACAATGAGCAGTACTTC.

This clonotype was detected ten times or more. The genes are TRBV7-2 and TRBJ2-2; D call uncertain. CDR3 length: 14 amino acids. Germline V gives CDR1 SGHTA, CDR2 FQGNSA. The germline V and J ends were trimmed by 1 base and 3 bases, with 6 bases remaining between them. The CDR3 DNA is TGTGCCAGCAGCTTAGGGGTTTACACCGGGGAGCTGTTTTTT. Its protein is CASSLGVYTGELFF.

This clonotype was seen repeatedly, ten times or more. V and J are TRBV3-1 and TRBJ2-7; 8 bases line up with TRBD1. This CDR3 contains 15 residues. Trimming removed 0 bases from V and 4 bases from J; junction bases left unmatched: 5. Germline CDR1 LGHDT, CDR2 YNNKEL (reference sequence). The CDR3 spells CASSQDWTGKYEQYF. The DNA for the CDR3 is TGTGCCAGCAGCCAAGATTGGACAGGGAAGTACGAGCAGTACTTC.

This clonotype was seen ten or more times. The V call is TRBV15, the J call TRBJ2-7; unclear D gene. The CDR3 loop spans 15 amino acids. Germline V CDR1 and CDR2: LNHNV, YYDKDF (reference sequence). V lost 5 bases to trimming and J lost 6 bases, with 20 bases between them. As DNA, the CDR3 is TGTGCCACCAGCCGCGAGAAGACTTACCTAATCGAGCAGTACTTC. Translating it yields CATSREKTYLIEQYF.

This clonotype was seen at least ten times. This rearrangement joins TRBV6-5 to TRBJ2-7; TRBD2 matches at 13 bases. The CDR3 is made up of 18 amino acids. V was clipped by 0 bases and J by 6 bases; unmatched bases: 11. The germline V gene encodes CDR1 MNHEY and CDR2 SVGAGI. The CDR3 nucleotides are TGTGCCAGCAGTTACTCCAGGGCCGGACTAGCGGGAGCTGGCGAGCAGTACTTC. Protein sequence: CASSYSRAGLAGAGEQYF.

The chain links TRBV3-2 to TRBJ2-7; the table's TRBD2 call for D was not verified on the DNA. TRBV3-2 is listed as a pseudogene. This CDR3 is built from 15 residues. The CDR3: CASSQLAADVYEQYF. The CDR3 DNA reads TGTGCCAGCAGCCAACTAGCGGCCGACGTCTACGAGCAGTACTTC.

Ten or more counts support this clonotype. The V gene is TRBV7-2, the J gene TRBJ2-1; 12 nucleotides line up with TRBD2. Germline V gives CDR1 SGHTA, CDR2 FQGNSA. V was clipped by 7 bases and J by 3 bases; unmatched bases: 4. The CDR3 contains 15 residues. The CDR3 bases are TGTGCCAGCACCACGACTAGCGGGAGCTACAATGAGCAGTTCTTC. Amino acids: CASTTTSGSYNEQFF. The variable domain in full, completed from reference TRBV7-2 and TRBJ2-1, reads GAGVSQSPSNKVTEKGKDVELRCDPISGHTALYWYRQSLGQGLEFLIYFQGNSAPDKSGLPSDRFSAERTGGSVSTLTIQRTQQEDSAVYLCASTTTSGSYNEQFFGPGTRLTVL.

This clonotype was found many times. The J gene is TRBJ1-2, the V gene TRBV20-1, with 7 bases lining up with TRBD1. CDR1 and CDR2 (germline): DFQATT, SNEGSKA (reference sequence). This CDR3 is 14 amino acids long. Unmatched junction bases numbered 8, after V lost 0 bases and J lost 7 bases. In DNA form, the CDR3 reads TGCAGTGCTAGAGATCGTACAGGGGCGGGTGGCTACACCTTC. Amino acids: CSARDRTGAGGYTF.

The chain is built from TRBV7-8 and TRBJ2-5, with 8 bases identical to TRBD1. The germline V gene has CDR1 SGHVS and CDR2 FQNEAQ. V was clipped by 2 bases and J by 4 bases; unmatched bases: 3. This CDR3 is built from 14 residues. The CDR3 DNA reads TGTGCCAGCAGCTTATATGACAGGGGAGAGACCCAGTACTTC. Its translation is CASSLYDRGETQYF.

In this sample, this clonotype turned up many times. The gene calls are TRBV29-1 and TRBJ1-1; D is unresolved. The CDR3 is 13 amino acids. Germline CDR1 SQVTM, CDR2 ANQGSEA. V was cut by 4 bases and J by 4 bases, with 13 bases left in between. CDR3 coding DNA: TGCAGCGTTGGGTCGGGCAGTAGCACTGAAGCTTTCTTT. It specifies CSVGSGSSTEAFF.

As concerns this clonotype: A much larger clonotype is one base distant, so this may be a read error. The V call is TRBV7-9, the J call TRBJ2-2; D is undetermined. The CDR3 consists of 14 residues. Germline values: CDR1 SEHNR, CDR2 FQNEAQ (reference sequence). The germline V and J ends were trimmed by 1 base and 4 bases, with 7 bases remaining between them. CDR3 bases: TGTGCCAGCAGCTTAGGGCCGAGCACCGGGGAGCTGTTTTTT. Translation gives CASSLGPSTGELFF.

The chain carries TRBV9 and TRBJ2-1; TRBD1 is a possible D gene (6 bases). With 0 bases removed from V and 5 bases from J, the gap between germline ends came to 12 bases. Germline loops: CDR1 SGDLS, CDR2 YYNGEE. There are 15 residues in the CDR3. The CDR3 is CASSVDRAIHNEQFF. In DNA, the CDR3 is TGTGCCAGCAGCGTAGACAGGGCCATCCACAATGAGCAGTTCTTC.